This T cell receptor beta chain was found in a study of blood T cell repertoires in COVID-19. Study in general: Nucleic acid was either cDNA or gDNA, and it came from T cells, B-cell-depleted T cells, or PBMCs.

V was clipped by 3 bases and J by 2 bases; unmatched bases: 5. There are 15 residues in the CDR3. Germline lookup yields CDR1 SGDLS and CDR2 YYNGEE. Sequenced by immunoSEQ multiplex PCR; TCRdb stores in-frame clones only, minus some. This table holds roughly 130,000 clones, roughly four fifths found once. This clone has a handful of counts. This TCR was recovered from a woman in her fifties or sixties with acute COVID-19. Sequencing used PBMCs or T cells enriched from blood (not recorded which). The chain uses TRBV9 and TRBJ1-2; the match to TRBD1 covers 9 bases. The CDR3 nucleotides read TGTGCCAGCAGCGAGAGGGGACAGGGCAACTATGGCTACACCTTC. Translation: CASSERGQGNYGYTF.